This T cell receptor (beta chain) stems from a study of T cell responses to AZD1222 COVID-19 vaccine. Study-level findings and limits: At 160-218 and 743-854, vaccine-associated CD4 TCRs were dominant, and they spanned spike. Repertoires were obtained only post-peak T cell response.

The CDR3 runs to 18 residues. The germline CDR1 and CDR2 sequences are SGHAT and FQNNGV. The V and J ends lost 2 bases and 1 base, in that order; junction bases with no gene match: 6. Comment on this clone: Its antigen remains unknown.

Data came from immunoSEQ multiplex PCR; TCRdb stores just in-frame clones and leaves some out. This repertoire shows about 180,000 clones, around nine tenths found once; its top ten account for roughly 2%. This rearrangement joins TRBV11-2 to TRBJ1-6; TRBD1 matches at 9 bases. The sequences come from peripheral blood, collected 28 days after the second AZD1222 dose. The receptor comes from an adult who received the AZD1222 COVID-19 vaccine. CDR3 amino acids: CASSLLRQGGSYNSPLHF. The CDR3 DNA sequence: TGTGCCAGCAGCTTACTCCGACAGGGGGGGTCCTATAATTCACCCCTCCACTTT. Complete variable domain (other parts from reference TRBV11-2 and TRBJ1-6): EAGVAQSPRYKIIEKRQSVAFWCNPISGHATLYWYQQILGQGPKLLIQFQNNGVVDDSQLPKDRFSAERLKGVDSTLKIQPAKLEDSAVYLCASSLLRQGGSYNSPLHFGNGTRLTVT.